This TCR beta chain stems from a study of blood T cell repertoires in COVID-19. Background on the study: The United States, Italy and Spain were the sources of the acute and convalescent COVID-19 samples.

Methods used by the authors: Amplification from reference gene primers served as the basis for estimated nucleated cell counts. Assay used: immunoSEQ multiplex PCR; TCRdb lists only in-frame clones, some missing. V, J and clone size were drawn from that table, and D and trimming were deduced from the DNA. The sample shows some 64,000 clones, around 80% of them seen only once. Germline CDR1 ENHRY, CDR2 SYGVKD. The CDR3 loop spans 16 amino acids. Trimming cost V 6 bases and J 7 bases, with 19 bases left between them. The sequenced sample was peripheral blood. The chain uses TRBV10-3 and TRBJ1-6; weak D call: TRBD1 (6 bases). The sequence came from a woman over 75 with active or convalescent COVID-19. CDR3 coding DNA: TGTGCCATCAGCATAGGGCAGGGGTCGTTAAATTCACCCCTCCACTTT. This gives the protein CAISIGQGSLNSPLHF.